Listed here is a single T cell receptor beta chain. The data originate from a study of shared clonotypes between healthy human individuals. Cells designated naive CD8 were CD45RO-negative and were positively selected for CCR7, with terminally differentiated effector memory CD45RA+ cells excluded. Clones were sequenced by immunoSEQ multiplex PCR, and TCRdb holds only the in-frame ones, with some missing. The profile shows approximately 2,000,000 clones, approximately 92% of them singletons. The sample was naive CD8+ T cells from PBMCs. The receptor was derived from a man between 18 and 29 years old in good health. Some clones in this sample may be carry-over from other donors' samples.

CDR3 in amino acids: CASSDSRGSGSNQPQHF. In DNA form, the CDR3 reads TGTGCCAGCAGTGACTCGAGGGGGTCGGGCAGCAATCAGCCCCAGCATTTT. The V gene is TRBV6-4, the J gene TRBJ1-5, with D possibly TRBD1 on 6 matching bases. This CDR3 region has 17 residues. In germline, CDR1 is MRHNA, CDR2 SNTAGT. V lost 0 bases to trimming and J lost 1 base, with 13 bases between them.